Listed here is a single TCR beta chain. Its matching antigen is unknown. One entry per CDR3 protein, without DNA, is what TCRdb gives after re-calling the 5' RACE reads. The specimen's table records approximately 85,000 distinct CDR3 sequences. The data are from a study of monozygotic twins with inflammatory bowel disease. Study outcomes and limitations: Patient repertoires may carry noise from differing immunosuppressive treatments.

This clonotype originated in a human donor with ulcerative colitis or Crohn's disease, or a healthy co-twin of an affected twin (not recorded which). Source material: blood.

The CDR3 reads CASSEGTTRLTGELFF. The V gene is TRBV9, the J gene TRBJ2-2; TCRdb's D gene call, TRBD1, goes unchecked for lack of DNA. CDR3 length: 16 residues. Per germline, CDR1 SGDLS and CDR2 YYNGEE.